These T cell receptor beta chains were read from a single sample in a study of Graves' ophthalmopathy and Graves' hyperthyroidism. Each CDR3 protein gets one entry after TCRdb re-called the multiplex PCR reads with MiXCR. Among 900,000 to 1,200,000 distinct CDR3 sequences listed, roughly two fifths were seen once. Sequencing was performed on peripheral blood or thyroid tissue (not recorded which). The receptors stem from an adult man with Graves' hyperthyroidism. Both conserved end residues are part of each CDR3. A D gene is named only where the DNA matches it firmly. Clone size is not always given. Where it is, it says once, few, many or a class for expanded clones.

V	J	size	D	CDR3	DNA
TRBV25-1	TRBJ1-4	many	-	CASSEGIRGSEKLFF	TGTGCCAGCAGTGAAGGTATCAGGGGTAGCGAAAAACTGTTTTTT
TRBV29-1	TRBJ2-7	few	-	CSQDGGSASYEQYF	TGCAGCCAAGATGGAGGGAGTGCCTCCTACGAGCAGTACTTC
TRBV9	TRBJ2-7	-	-	CASSPDRNPYEQYF	TGTGCCAGCAGCCCAGACAGGAACCCCTACGAGCAGTACTTC
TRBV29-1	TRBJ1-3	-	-	CSSPSTGRAGNTIYF	TGCAGCTCCCCCTCAACGGGTCGGGCTGGAAACACCATATATTTT
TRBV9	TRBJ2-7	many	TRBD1	CASSVGTGNEQYF	TGTGCCAGCAGCGTAGGGACAGGGAACGAGCAGTACTTC
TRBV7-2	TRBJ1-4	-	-	CASSLAQQRGEKLFF	TGCGCCAGCAGCTTGGCTCAGCAGAGGGGCGAAAAACTGTTTTTT
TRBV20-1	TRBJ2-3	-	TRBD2	CSAEPRGGSTDTQYF	TGCAGTGCTGAGCCCCGGGGGGGAAGCACAGATACGCAGTATTTT
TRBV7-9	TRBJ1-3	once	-	CASSLDQGVFGGYTLYF	TGTGCCAGCAGCCTAGATCAGGGAGTATTCGGTGGCTACACCTTATATTTT
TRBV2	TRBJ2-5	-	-	CASSLRSPIRYETQYF	TGTGCCAGCAGTTTACGATCACCGATACGGTATGAGACCCAGTACTTC
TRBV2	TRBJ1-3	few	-	CASSERQLSSGNTIYF	TGTGCCAGCAGTGAAAGACAGTTAAGCTCTGGAAACACCATATATTTT
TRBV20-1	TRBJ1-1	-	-	CSGGGGLFF	TGCAGTGGGGGGGGAGGACTGTTCTTT
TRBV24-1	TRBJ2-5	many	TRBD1	CATSDPRDSRPGTQYF	TGTGCCACCAGTGATCCTAGGGACAGTCGACCTGGGACCCAGTACTTC
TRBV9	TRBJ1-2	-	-	CASSVEGGSGYGYTF	TGTGCCAGCAGCGTAGAGGGGGGTTCTGGCTATGGCTACACCTTC
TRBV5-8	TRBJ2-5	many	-	CASSLGSEDGETQYF	TGTGCCAGCAGCTTGGGATCAGAGGACGGAGAGACCCAGTACTTC
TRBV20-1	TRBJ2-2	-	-	CSARNYHTGELFF	TGCAGTGCTAGAAACTATCACACCGGGGAGCTGTTTTTT
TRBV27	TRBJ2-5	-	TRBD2	CASSSLETGGPEETQYF	TGTGCCAGCAGTTCGCTGGAAACGGGAGGGCCGGAGGAGACCCAGTACTTC
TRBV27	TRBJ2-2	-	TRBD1	CASSFGDRAANTGELFF	TGTGCCAGCAGTTTTGGGGACAGGGCGGCGAACACCGGGGAGCTGTTTTTT
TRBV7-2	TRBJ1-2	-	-	CASSLARPGGGYTF	TGTGCCAGCAGCTTAGCCCGTCCGGGGGGTGGCTACACCTTC
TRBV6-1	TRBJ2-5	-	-	CASAAIGGREETQYF	TGTGCCTCTGCGGCGATTGGGGGCAGGGAAGAGACCCAGTACTTC
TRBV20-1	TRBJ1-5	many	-	CSASWGISNQPQHF	TGCAGTGCTAGTTGGGGGATAAGCAATCAGCCCCAGCATTTT
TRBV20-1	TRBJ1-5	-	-	CSATSLGEPQHF	TGCAGTGCTACCTCACTGGGGGAGCCCCAGCATTTT
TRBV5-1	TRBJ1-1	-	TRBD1	CASSPEQGKGTEAFF	TGCGCCAGCAGCCCCGAACAGGGGAAGGGTACTGAAGCTTTCTTT
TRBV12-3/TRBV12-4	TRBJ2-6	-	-	CATDDSGRSSGANVLTF	TGTGCCACCGATGACTCGGGACGGAGCTCTGGGGCCAACGTCCTGACTTTC
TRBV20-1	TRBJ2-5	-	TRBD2	CSGSGGRETQYF	TGCAGTGGTTCGGGCGGGAGAGAGACCCAGTACTTC
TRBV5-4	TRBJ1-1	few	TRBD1	CASSCRGQGAMNTEAFF	TGTGCCAGCAGTTGCCGGGGACAGGGGGCAATGAACACTGAAGCTTTCTTT
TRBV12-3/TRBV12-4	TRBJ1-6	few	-	CASSLAPMWGTTYNSPLHF	TGTGCCAGCAGTTTAGCACCAATGTGGGGTACTACCTATAATTCACCCCTCCACTTT
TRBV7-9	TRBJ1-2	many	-	CASSLAKAGYTF	TGTGCCAGCAGCTTAGCAAAAGCAGGCTACACCTTC
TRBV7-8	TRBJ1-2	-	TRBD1	CASSQGQGHNYGYTF	TGTGCCAGCAGCCAGGGACAGGGGCATAACTATGGCTACACCTTC
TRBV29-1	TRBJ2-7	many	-	CSVEGDEPGYEQYF	TGCAGCGTTGAAGGGGACGAGCCGGGATACGAGCAGTACTTC
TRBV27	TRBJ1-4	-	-	CASRIGVGDEKLFF	TGTGCCAGCAGAATAGGCGTTGGGGATGAAAAACTGTTTTTT
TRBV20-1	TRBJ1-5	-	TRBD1	CSARIKDRGADQPQHF	TGCAGTGCTAGGATCAAGGACAGGGGGGCTGATCAGCCCCAGCATTTT
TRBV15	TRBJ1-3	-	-	CATSREGLAGASSGNTIYF	TGTGCCACCAGCAGAGAGGGACTAGCGGGAGCGAGCTCTGGAAACACCATATATTTT
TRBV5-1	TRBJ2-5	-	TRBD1	CASAQGEGPTQYF	TGCGCCAGCGCCCAGGGGGAAGGACCGACCCAGTACTTC
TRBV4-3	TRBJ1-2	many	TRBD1	CASSQDPTGAGGYGYTF	TGCGCCAGCAGCCAAGACCCAACAGGGGCCGGGGGCTATGGCTACACCTTC
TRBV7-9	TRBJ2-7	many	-	CAGSLQSYEQYF	TGTGCCGGCAGCCTGCAATCTTACGAGCAGTACTTC
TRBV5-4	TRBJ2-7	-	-	CASSLGSAKKSYEQYF	TGTGCCAGCAGCTTGGGGTCGGCCAAGAAGTCCTACGAGCAGTACTTC
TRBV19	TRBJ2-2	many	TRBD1	CALRQGAGELFF	TGTGCCTTACGACAGGGGGCCGGGGAGCTGTTTTTT
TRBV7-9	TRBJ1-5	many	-	CASSSSTGLNQPQHF	TGTGCCAGCAGCTCCAGTACAGGATTGAATCAGCCCCAGCATTTT
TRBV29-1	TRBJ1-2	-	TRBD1	CSVRGNQGGGYTF	TGCAGCGTTCGTGGTAATCAGGGGGGTGGCTACACCTTC
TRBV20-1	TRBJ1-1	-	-	CSAQVAGGREAFF	TGCAGTGCTCAGGTTGCCGGGGGGCGGGAAGCTTTCTTT
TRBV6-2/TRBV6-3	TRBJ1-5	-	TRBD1	CASSYSKGQGQTPQHF	TGTGCCAGCAGTTACTCGAAAGGACAGGGGCAAACGCCCCAGCATTTT
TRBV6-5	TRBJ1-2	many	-	CASSQHITGHRTF	TGTGCCAGCAGCCAACACATCACCGGGCACCGCACCTTC
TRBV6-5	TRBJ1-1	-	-	CASSYSNQGAMNTEAFF	TGTGCCAGCAGTTACTCGAACCAGGGTGCGATGAACACTGAAGCTTTCTTT
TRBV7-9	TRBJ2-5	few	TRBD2	CASSSGTSHQETQYF	TGCGCCAGCAGCAGCGGGACTAGCCACCAAGAGACCCAGTACTTC
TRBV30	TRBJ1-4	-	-	CALLGGDGQLFF	TGTGCTCTCCTGGGAGGAGACGGACAACTGTTTTTT
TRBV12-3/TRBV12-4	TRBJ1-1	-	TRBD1	CASGLLTPGQKNTEAFF	TGTGCTAGTGGTTTGCTGACTCCGGGACAGAAGAACACTGAAGCTTTCTTT
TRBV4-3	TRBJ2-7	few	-	CASSQDHPGPSYEQYF	TGCGCCAGCAGCCAAGATCACCCAGGTCCTTCCTACGAGCAGTACTTC
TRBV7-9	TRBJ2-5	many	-	CASSERLVGQETQYF	TGTGCCAGCAGCGAGAGGCTAGTAGGCCAAGAGACCCAGTACTTC
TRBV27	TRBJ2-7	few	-	CASSKPGTVYSYEQYF	TGTGCCAGCAGCAAACCCGGGACTGTCTACTCCTACGAGCAGTACTTC